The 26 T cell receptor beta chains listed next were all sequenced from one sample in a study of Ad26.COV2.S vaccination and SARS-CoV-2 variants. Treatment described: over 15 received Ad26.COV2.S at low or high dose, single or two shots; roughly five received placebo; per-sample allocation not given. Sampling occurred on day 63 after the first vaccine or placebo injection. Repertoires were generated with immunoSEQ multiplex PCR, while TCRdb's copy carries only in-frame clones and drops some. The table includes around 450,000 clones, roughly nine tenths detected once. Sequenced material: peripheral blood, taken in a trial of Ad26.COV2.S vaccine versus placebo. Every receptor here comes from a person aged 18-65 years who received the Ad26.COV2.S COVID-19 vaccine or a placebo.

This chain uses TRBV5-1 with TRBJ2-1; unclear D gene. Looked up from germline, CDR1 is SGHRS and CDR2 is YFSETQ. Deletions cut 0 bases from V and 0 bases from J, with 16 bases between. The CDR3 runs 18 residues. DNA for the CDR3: TGCGCCAGCAGCTTGGCCCCCACTGGCAGAGGCTCCTACAATGAGCAGTTCTTC. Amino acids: CASSLAPTGRGSYNEQFF.

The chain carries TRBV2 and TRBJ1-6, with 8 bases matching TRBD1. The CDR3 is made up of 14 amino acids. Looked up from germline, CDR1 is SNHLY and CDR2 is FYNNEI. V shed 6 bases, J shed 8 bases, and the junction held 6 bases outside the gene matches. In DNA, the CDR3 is TGTGCCAGCAGCAATGGACAGGGACATTCACCCCTCCACTTT. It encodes CASSNGQGHSPLHF.

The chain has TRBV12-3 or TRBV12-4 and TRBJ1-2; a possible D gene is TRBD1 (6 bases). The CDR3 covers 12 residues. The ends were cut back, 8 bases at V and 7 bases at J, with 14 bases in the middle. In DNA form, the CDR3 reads TGTGCCAGCTCGGGGGGGCCGGGTGGCTACACCTTC. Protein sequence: CASSGGPGGYTF.

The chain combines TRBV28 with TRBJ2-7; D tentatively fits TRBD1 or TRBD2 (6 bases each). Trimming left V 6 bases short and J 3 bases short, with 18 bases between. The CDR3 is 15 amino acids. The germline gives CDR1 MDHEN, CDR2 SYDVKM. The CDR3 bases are TGTGCCAGCAGGGGCTCAGGGGAGGTTTTCTACGAGCAGTACTTC. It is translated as CASRGSGEVFYEQYF.

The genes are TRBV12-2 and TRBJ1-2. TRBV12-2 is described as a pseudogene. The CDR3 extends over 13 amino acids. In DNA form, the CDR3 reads TGTGCAAGTCGCCCGTACTTTCTCCATGGCTACACCTTC. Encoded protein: CASRPYFLHGYTF.

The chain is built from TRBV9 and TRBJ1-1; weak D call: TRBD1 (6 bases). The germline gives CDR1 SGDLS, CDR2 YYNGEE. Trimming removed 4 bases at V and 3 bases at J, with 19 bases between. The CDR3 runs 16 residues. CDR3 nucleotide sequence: TGTGCCAGCAGCCCCCAGACAGGCGAAGGGGACACTGAAGCTTTCTTT. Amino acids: CASSPQTGEGDTEAFF.

CDR3 sequence: CASTPGASSYNEQFF. CDR3 in DNA: TGTGCCAGCACCCCTGGGGCGAGCTCCTACAATGAGCAGTTCTTC. The rearrangement links TRBV9 to TRBJ2-1; a possible D gene is TRBD1 (5 bases). This CDR3 contains 15 residues. Germline CDR1 SGDLS, CDR2 YYNGEE. The ends were cut back, 6 bases at V and 0 bases at J, with 13 bases in the middle.

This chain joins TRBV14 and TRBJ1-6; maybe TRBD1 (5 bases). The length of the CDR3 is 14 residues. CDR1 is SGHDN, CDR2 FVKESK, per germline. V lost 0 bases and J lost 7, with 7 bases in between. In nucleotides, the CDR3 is TGTGCCAGCAGCCAAGAGGGGCGGAATTCACCCCTCCACTTT. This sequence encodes CASSQEGRNSPLHF.

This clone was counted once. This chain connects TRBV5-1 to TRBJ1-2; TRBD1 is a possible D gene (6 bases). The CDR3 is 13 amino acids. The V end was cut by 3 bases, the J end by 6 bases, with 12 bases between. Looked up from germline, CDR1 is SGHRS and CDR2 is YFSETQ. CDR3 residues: CASSYGGGNGYTF. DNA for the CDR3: TGCGCCAGCAGCTACGGGGGCGGGAATGGCTACACCTTC.

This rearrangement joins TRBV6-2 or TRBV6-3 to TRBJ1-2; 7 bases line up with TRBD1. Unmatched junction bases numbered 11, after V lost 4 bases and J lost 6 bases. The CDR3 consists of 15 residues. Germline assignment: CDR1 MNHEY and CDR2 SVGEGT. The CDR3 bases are TGTGCCAGCAGTTTATTCAACAGGGGAAAGGATGGCTACACCTTC. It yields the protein CASSLFNRGKDGYTF.

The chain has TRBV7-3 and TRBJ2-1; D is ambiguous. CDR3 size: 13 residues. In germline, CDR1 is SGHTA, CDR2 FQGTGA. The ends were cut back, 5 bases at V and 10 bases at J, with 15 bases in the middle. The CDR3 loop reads CASSPFQIGEQFF. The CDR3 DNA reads TGTGCCAGCAGCCCTTTCCAGATAGGGGAGCAGTTCTTC. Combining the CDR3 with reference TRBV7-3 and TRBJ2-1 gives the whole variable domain GAGVSQTPSNKVTEKGKYVELRCDPISGHTALYWYRQSLGQGPEFLIYFQGTGAADDSGLPNDRFFAVRPEGSVSTLKIQRTERGDSAVYLCASSPFQIGEQFFGPGTRLTVL.

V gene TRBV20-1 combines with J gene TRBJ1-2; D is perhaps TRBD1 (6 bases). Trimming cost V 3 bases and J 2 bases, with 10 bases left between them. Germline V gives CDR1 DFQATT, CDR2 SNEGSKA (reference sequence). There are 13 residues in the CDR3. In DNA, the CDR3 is TGCAGTGCTAGTCTTACAGGGAACTATGGCTACACCTTC. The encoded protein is CSASLTGNYGYTF.

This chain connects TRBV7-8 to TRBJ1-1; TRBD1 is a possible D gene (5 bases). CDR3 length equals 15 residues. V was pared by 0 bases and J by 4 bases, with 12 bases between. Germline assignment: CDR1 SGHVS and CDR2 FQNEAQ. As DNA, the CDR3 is TGTGCCAGCAGCTTAGCAGGCAGGGTTGGCACTGAAGCTTTCTTT. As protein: CASSLAGRVGTEAFF. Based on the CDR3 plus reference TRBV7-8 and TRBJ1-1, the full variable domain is GAGVSQSPRYKVAKRGQDVALRCDPISGHVSLFWYQQALGQGPEFLTYFQNEAQLDKSGLPSDRFFAERPEGSVSTLKIQRTQQEDSAVYLCASSLAGRVGTEAFFGQGTRLTVV.

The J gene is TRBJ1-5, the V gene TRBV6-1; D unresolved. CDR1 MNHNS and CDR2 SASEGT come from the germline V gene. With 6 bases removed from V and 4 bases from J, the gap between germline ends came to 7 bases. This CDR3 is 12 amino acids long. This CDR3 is CASREGNQPQHF. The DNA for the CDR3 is TGTGCCAGCAGGGAGGGTAATCAGCCCCAGCATTTT.

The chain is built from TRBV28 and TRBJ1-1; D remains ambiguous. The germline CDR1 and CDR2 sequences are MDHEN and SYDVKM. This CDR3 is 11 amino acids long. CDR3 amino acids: CLSAANTEAFF. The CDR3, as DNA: TGTTTGTCTGCGGCGAACACTGAAGCTTTCTTT.

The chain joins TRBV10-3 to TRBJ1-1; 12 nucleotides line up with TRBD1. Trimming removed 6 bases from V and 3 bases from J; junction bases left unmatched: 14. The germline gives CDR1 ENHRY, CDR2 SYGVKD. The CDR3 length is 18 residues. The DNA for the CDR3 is TGTGCCATCAGCCCCACCTTGGGACAGGGGGCCCGTTACACTGAAGCTTTCTTT. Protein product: CAISPTLGQGARYTEAFF.

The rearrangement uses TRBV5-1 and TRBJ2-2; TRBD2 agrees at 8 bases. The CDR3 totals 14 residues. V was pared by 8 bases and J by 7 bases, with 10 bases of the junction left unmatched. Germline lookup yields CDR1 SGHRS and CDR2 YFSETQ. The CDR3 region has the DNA TGCGCCAGTCAACTAGCGGTCGGAGTCGGGGAGCTGTTTTTT. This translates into CASQLAVGVGELFF. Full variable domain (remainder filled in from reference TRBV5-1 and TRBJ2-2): KAGVTQTPRYLIKTRGQQVTLSCSPISGHRSVSWYQQTPGQGLQFLFEYFSETQRNKGNFPGRFSGRQFSNSRSEMNVSTLELGDSALYLCASQLAVGVGELFFGEGSRLTVL.

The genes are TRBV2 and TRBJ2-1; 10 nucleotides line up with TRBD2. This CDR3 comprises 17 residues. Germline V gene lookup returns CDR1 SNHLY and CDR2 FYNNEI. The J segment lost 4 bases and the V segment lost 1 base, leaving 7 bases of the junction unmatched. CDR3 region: CASSEGPSGSLYNEQFF. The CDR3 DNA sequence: TGTGCCAGCAGTGAAGGGCCTAGCGGGAGTCTATACAATGAGCAGTTCTTC.

CDR3 DNA sequence: TGTGCCAGCTCACCTTTGGAGGTGGAGACCCAGTACTTC. Translated: CASSPLEVETQYF. The chain recombines TRBV18 with TRBJ2-5, with D possibly matching TRBD2 (5 bases). Germline values: CDR1 KGHSH, CDR2 LQKENI. The CDR3 consists of 13 residues. The germline V and J ends were trimmed by 3 bases and 5 bases, with 10 bases remaining between them.

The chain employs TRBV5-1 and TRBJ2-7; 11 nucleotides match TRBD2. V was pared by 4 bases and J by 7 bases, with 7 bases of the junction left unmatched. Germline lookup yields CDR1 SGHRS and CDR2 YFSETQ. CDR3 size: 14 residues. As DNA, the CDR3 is TGCGCCAGCAGCACCACTAGCGGGAGTCGTGAGCAGTACTTC. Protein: CASSTTSGSREQYF. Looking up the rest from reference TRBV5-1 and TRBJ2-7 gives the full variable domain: KAGVTQTPRYLIKTRGQQVTLSCSPISGHRSVSWYQQTPGQGLQFLFEYFSETQRNKGNFPGRFSGRQFSNSRSEMNVSTLELGDSALYLCASSTTSGSREQYFGPGTRLTVT.

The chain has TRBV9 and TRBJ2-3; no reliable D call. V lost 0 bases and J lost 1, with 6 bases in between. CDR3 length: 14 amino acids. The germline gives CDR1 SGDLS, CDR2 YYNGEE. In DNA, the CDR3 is TGTGCCAGCAGCGTAGAGGCGGGCACAGATACGCAGTATTTT. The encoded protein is CASSVEAGTDTQYF.

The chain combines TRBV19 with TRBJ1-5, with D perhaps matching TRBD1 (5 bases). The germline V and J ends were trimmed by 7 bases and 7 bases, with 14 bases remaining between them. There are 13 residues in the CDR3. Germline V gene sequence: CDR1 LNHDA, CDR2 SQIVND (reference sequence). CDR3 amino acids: CASNIGGEQPQHF. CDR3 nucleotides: TGTGCCAGTAACATAGGAGGGGAACAGCCCCAGCATTTT.

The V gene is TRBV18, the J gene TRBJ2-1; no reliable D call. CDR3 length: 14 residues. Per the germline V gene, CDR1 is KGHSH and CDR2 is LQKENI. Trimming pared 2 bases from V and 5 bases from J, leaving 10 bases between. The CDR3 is CASSPNFSNNEQFF. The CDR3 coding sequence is TGTGCCAGCTCACCAAATTTTTCCAACAATGAGCAGTTCTTC.

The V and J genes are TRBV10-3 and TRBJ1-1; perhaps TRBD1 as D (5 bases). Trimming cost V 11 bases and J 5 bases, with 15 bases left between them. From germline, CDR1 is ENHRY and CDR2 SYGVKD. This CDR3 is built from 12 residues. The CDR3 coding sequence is TGTGCCGTAAGGGGAGCCAGGACTGAAGCTTTCTTT. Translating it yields CAVRGARTEAFF.

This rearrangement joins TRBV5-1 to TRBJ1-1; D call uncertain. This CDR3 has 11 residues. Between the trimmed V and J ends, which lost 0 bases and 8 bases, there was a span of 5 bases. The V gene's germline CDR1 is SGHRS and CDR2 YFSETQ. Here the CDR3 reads CASSLGQEAFF. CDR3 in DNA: TGCGCCAGCAGCTTGGGACAAGAAGCTTTCTTT.

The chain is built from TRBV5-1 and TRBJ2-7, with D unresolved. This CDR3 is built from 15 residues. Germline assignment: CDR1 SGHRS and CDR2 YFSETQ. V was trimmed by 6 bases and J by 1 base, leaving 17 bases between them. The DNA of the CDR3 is TGCGCCAGCAATATCCAGAATGGGTTATCCTACGAGCAGTACTTC. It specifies CASNIQNGLSYEQYF. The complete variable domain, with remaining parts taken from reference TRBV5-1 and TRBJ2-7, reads KAGVTQTPRYLIKTRGQQVTLSCSPISGHRSVSWYQQTPGQGLQFLFEYFSETQRNKGNFPGRFSGRQFSNSRSEMNVSTLELGDSALYLCASNIQNGLSYEQYFGPGTRLTVT.